This TCR beta chain was obtained from a study of blood T cell repertoires in COVID-19. At the level of the study: Material from acute and convalescent COVID-19 was sourced from the United States, Italy and Spain.

Germline CDR1 MNHEY, CDR2 SVGAGI. The CDR3 loop spans 15 amino acids. With 5 bases clipped from V and 3 bases from J, the junction kept 6 bases outside the gene matches. During active infection, Seattle patients enrolled and were then monitored through disease. In the original processing: Estimation of nucleated cell counts relied on the amplification of reference gene primers. The repertoire was sequenced with immunoSEQ multiplex PCR; TCRdb's copy has only in-frame clones and lacks some. The V and J calls and clone size were taken over from that table, and D and trimming were inferred from the DNA. The sample has some 220,000 clones, around 83% seen once; the top ten hold 5.2%.

The chain employs TRBV6-5 and TRBJ1-2; TRBD1 aligns across 10 bases. The TCR was taken from an older woman with COVID-19, enrolled during active disease. Material for sequencing was peripheral blood. CDR3 DNA: TGTGCCAGCAGTACCCCCGGGACAGGGGACTATGGCTACACCTTC. Its protein product is CASSTPGTGDYGYTF.